This TCR beta chain is drawn from a study of T cell responses to AZD1222 COVID-19 vaccine. Germline V gene data show CDR1 as MNHEY and CDR2 as SVGAGI. The CDR3 length is 15 residues. The V and J ends lost 5 bases and 5 bases, in that order; junction bases with no gene match: 10. Libraries were prepared by immunoSEQ multiplex PCR; TCRdb keeps only in-frame clonotypes and omits some of them. The sample yields some 79,000 clones, over 75% seen once. This chain links TRBV6-5 with TRBJ1-2, with 8 bases lining up with TRBD1. This clonotype originated in an adult who received the AZD1222 COVID-19 vaccine. The material sequenced was peripheral blood, taken 28 days after the second AZD1222 dose. The CDR3 DNA reads as TGTGCCAGCAGTCCCCCCCGAGGACAGGGATATGGCTACACCTTC. It yields the protein CASSPPRGQGYGYTF.